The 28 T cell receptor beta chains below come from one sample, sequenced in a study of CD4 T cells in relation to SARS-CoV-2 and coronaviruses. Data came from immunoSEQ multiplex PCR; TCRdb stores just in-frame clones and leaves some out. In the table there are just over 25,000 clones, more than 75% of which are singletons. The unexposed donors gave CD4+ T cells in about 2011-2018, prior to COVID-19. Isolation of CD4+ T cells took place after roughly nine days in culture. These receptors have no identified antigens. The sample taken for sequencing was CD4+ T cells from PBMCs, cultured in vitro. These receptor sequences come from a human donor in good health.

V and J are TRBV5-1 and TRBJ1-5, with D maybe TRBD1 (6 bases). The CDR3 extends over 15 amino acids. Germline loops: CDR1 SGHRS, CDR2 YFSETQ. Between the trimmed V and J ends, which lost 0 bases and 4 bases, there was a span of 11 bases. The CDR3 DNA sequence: TGCGCCAGCAGCTTGGGGCAGGGGTATAATCAGCCCCAGCATTTT. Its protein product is CASSLGQGYNQPQHF. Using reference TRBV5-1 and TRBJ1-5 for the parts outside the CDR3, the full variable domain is KAGVTQTPRYLIKTRGQQVTLSCSPISGHRSVSWYQQTPGQGLQFLFEYFSETQRNKGNFPGRFSGRQFSNSRSEMNVSTLELGDSALYLCASSLGQGYNQPQHFGDGTRLSIL.

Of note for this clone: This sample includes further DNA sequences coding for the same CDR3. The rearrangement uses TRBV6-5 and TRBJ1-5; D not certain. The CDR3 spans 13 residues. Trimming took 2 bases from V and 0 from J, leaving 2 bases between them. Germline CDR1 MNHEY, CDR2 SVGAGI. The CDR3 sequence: CASSYDSNQPQHF. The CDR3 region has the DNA TGTGCCAGCAGTTACGATAGCAATCAGCCCCAGCATTTT.

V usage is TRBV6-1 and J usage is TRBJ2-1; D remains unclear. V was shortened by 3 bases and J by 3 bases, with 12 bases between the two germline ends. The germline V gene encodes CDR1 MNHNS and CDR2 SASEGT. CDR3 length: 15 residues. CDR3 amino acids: CASSDKTESYNEQFF. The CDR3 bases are TGTGCCAGCAGTGATAAGACGGAGAGCTACAATGAGCAGTTCTTC.

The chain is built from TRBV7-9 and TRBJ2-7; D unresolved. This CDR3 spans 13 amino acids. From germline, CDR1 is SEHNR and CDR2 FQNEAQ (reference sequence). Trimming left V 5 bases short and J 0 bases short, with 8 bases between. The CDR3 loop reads CASSPRSSYEQYF. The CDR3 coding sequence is TGTGCCAGCAGCCCTCGAAGCTCCTACGAGCAGTACTTC.

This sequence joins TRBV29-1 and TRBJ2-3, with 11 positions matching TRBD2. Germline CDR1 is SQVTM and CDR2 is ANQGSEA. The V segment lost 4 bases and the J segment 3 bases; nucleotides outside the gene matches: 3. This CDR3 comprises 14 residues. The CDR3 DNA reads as TGCAGCGTTGGACTAGCGGGATTAACAGATACGCAGTATTTT. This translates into CSVGLAGLTDTQYF.

The CDR3 region has the DNA TGTGCCAGCAGCCTTTCGGACAGGGGCACCTACAATGAGCAGTTCTTC. Translating it yields CASSLSDRGTYNEQFF. The genes are TRBV3-1 (or the pseudogene TRBV3-2) and TRBJ2-1; 9 bases match TRBD1. The CDR3 loop spans 16 amino acids. With 4 bases clipped from V and 2 bases from J, the junction kept 6 bases outside the gene matches. Germline CDR1 and CDR2: LGHDT and YNNKEL (reference sequence).

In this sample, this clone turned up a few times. In DNA form, the CDR3 reads TGCGCCAGCAGCTTGCAGGGGAGCTCCTACAATGAGCAGTTCTTC. Its translation: CASSLQGSSYNEQFF. The V and J genes are TRBV5-1 and TRBJ2-1; TRBD1 might be the D (6 bases). V was pared by 1 base and J by 0 bases, with 8 bases between. Germline loops: CDR1 SGHRS, CDR2 YFSETQ. The CDR3 is 15 residues long.

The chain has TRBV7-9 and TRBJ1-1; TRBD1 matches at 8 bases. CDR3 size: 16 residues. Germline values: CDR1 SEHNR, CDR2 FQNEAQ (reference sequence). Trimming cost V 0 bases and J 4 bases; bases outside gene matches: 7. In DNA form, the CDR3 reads TGTGCCAGCAGCTTAGCCGGACAGGGTAGGGGCACTGAAGCTTTCTTT. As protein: CASSLAGQGRGTEAFF.

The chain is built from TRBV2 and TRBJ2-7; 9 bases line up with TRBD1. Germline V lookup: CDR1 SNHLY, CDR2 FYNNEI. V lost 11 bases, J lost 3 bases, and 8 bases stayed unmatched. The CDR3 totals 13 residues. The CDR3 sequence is CALRTGAFYEQYF. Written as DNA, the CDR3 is TGTGCCCTTCGGACAGGGGCTTTCTACGAGCAGTACTTC.

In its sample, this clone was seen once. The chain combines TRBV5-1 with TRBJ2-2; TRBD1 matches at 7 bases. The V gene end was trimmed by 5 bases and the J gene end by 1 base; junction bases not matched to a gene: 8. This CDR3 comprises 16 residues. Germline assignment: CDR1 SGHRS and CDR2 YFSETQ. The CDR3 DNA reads TGCGCCAGCAGTAAACCCCGGGACAGGAACACCGGGGAGCTGTTTTTT. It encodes CASSKPRDRNTGELFF.

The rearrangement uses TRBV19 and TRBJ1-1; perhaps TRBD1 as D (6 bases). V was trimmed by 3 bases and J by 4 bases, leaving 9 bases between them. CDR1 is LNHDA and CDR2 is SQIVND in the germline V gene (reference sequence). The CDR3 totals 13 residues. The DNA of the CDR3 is TGTGCCAGTAGTATCGGGGGGGCCACTGAAGCTTTCTTT. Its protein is CASSIGGATEAFF.

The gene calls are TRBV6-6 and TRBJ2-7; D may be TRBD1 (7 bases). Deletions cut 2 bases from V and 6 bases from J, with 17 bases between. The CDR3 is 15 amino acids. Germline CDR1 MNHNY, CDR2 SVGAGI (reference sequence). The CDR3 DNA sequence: TGTGCCAGCAGTTACAGGGGGGTAGGGGGCGGCGAGCAGTACTTC. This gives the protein CASSYRGVGGGEQYF.

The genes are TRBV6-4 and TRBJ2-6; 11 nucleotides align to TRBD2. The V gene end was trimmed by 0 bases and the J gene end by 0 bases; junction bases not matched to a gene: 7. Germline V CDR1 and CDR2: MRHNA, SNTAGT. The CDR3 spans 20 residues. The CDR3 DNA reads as TGTGCCAGCAGTGACTCGAACACGGGACTAGCGGCCTCTGGGGCCAACGTCCTGACTTTC. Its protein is CASSDSNTGLAASGANVLTF.

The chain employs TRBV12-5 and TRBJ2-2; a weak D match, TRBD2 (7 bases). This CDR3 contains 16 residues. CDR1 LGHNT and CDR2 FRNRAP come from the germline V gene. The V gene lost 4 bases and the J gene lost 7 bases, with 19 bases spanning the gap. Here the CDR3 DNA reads TGTGCTAGTGGTTCCCCGCGGGGGCAGGGTAACGGGGAGCTGTTTTTT. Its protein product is CASGSPRGQGNGELFF. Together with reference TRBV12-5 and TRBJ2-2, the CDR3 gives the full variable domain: DARVTQTPRHKVTEMGQEVTMRCQPILGHNTVFWYRQTMMQGLELLAYFRNRAPLDDSGMPKDRFSAEMPDATLATLKIQPSEPRDSAVYFCASGSPRGQGNGELFFGEGSRLTVL.

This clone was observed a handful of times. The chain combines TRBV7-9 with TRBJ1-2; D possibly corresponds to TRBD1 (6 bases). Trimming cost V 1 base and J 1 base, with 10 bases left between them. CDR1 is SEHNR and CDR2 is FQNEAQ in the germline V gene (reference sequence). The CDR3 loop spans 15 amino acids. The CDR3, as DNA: TGTGCCAGCAGCTTAGTGGGACACCATAACTATGGCTACACCTTC. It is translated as CASSLVGHHNYGYTF.

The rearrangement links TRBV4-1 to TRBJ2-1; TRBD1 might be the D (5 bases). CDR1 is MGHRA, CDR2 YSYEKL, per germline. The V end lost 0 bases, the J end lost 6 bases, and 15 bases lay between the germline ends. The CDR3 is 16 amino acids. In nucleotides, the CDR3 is TGCGCCAGCAGCCAAGATTGGCAGGGCTTCCTCAATGAGCAGTTCTTC. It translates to CASSQDWQGFLNEQFF.

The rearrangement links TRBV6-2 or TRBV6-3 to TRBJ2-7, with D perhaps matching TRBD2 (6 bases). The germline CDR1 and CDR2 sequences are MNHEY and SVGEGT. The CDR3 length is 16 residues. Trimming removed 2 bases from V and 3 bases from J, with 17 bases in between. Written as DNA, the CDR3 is TGTGCCAGCAGTTACCCACTCGGAGGGTTCCTCTACGAGCAGTACTTC. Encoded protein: CASSYPLGGFLYEQYF.

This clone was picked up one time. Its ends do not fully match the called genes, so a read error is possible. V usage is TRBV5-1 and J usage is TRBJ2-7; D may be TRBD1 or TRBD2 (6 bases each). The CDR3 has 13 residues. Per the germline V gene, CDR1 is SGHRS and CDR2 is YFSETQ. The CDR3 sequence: CASSAIPGDTRFF. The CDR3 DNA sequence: TGCGCCAGCAGCGCCATTCCGGGGGACACCCGATTCTTC.

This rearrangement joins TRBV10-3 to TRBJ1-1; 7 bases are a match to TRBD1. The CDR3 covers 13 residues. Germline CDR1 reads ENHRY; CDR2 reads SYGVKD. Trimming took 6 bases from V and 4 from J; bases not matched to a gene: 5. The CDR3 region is CAIRRSGGTEAFF. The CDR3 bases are TGTGCCATCAGACGGTCAGGGGGCACTGAAGCTTTCTTT.

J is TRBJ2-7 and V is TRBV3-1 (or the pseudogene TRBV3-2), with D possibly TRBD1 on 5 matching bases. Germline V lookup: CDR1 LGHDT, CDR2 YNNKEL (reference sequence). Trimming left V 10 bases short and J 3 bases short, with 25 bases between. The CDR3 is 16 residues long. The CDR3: CATAQRKYRIDYEQYF. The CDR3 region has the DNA TGTGCCACCGCCCAGCGTAAATACAGGATTGACTACGAGCAGTACTTC.

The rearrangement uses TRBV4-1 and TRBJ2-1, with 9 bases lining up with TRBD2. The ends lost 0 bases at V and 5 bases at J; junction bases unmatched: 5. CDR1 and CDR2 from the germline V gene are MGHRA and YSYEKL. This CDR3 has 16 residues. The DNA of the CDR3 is TGCGCCAGCAGCCAAGACCCTAGCGGGACCCACAATGAGCAGTTCTTC. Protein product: CASSQDPSGTHNEQFF.

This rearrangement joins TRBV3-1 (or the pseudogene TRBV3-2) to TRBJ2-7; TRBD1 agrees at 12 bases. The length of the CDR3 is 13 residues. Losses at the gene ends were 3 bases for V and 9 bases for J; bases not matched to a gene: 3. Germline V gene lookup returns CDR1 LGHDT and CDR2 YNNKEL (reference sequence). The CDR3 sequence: CASSQGTGGGQYF. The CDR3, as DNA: TGTGCCAGCAGCCAGGGGACAGGGGGCGGGCAGTACTTC.

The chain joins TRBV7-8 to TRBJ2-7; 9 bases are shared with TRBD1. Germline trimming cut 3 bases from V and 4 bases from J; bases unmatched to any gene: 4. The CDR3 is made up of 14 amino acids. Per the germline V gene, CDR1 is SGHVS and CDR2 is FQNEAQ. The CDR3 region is CASSLGTGRYEQYF. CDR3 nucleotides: TGTGCCAGCAGCTTGGGGACAGGGAGGTACGAGCAGTACTTC.

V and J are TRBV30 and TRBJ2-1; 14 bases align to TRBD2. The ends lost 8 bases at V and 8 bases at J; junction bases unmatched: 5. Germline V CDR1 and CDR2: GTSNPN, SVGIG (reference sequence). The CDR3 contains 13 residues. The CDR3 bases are TGTGCCGCGGGACTAGCGGGAGATCATGAGCAGTTCTTC. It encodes CAAGLAGDHEQFF.

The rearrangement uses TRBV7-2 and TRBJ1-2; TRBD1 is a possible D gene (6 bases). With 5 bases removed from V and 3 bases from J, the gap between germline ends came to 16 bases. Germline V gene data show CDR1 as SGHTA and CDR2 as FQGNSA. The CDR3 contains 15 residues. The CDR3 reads CASSEETGRDYGYTF. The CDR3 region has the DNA TGTGCCAGCAGCGAGGAAACAGGGAGGGACTATGGCTACACCTTC.

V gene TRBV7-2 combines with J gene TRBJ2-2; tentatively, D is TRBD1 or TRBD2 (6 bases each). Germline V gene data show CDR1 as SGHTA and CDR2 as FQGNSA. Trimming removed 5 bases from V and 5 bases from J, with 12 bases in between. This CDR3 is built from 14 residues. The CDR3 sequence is CASSGGPRTGELFF. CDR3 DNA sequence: TGTGCCAGCAGCGGGGGGCCAAGGACCGGGGAGCTGTTTTTT.

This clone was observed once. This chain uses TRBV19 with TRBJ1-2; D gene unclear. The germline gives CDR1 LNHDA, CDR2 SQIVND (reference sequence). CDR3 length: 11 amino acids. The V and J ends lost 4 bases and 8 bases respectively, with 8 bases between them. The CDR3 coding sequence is TGTGCCAGTAGTAGAAATGGGGGCTACACCTTC. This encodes CASSRNGGYTF. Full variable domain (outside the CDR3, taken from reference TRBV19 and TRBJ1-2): DGGITQSPKYLFRKEGQNVTLSCEQNLNHDAMYWYRQDPGQGLRLIYYSQIVNDFQKGDIAEGYSVSREKKESFPLTVTSAQKNPTAFYLCASSRNGGYTFGSGTRLTVV.

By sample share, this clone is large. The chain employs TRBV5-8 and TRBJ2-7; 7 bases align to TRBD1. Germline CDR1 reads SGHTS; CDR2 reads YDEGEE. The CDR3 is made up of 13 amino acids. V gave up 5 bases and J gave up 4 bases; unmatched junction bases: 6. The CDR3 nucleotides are TGTGCCAGCAGTCGGACAGGCCCATACGAGCAGTACTTC. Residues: CASSRTGPYEQYF. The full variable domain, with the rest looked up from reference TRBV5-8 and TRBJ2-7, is EAGVTQSPTHLIKTRGQQATLRCSPISGHTSVYWYQQALGLGLQFLLWYDEGEERNRGNFPPRFSGRQFPNYSSELNVNALELEDSALYLCASSRTGPYEQYFGPGTRLTVT.